One and the same sample provided the 9 T cell receptor beta chains below, sequenced in a study of post-analysis software for immune sequencing data. Points from the study as a whole: Roughly 5 TRBV segments (TRBV5-6, TRBV5-1 and TRBV20-1 among them) occurred more frequently in patients than in controls.

Unique molecular identifiers were built into the TCR beta cDNA libraries. Via MiXCR, TCRdb re-called the PCR reads, giving one row per CDR3 protein. The sample lists hundreds of thousands of distinct CDR3 sequences, approximately 59% occurring once. Their cognate antigens are unknown. Sample: blood. Receptors were obtained from a girl aged 2 to 10 with multiple sclerosis.

This chain connects TRBV6-5 to TRBJ1-2; D might be TRBD1 (6 bases). V lost 7 bases to trimming and J lost 5 bases, with 17 bases between them. This CDR3 region has 14 residues. Germline V gene lookup returns CDR1 MNHEY and CDR2 SVGAGI. This CDR3 reads CASTQAGGDYGYTF. CDR3 sequence (DNA): TGTGCCAGCACCCAAGCGGGGGGCGATTATGGCTACACCTTC.

The rearrangement links TRBV29-1 to TRBJ2-7; 9 nucleotides line up with TRBD1. The J segment lost 6 bases and the V segment lost 4 bases, leaving 7 bases of the junction unmatched. CDR3 length: 13 amino acids. Looked up from germline, CDR1 is SQVTM and CDR2 is ANQGSEA. The CDR3 spells CSVGGDRDLEQYF. CDR3 nucleotides: TGCAGCGTTGGGGGGGACAGGGACCTCGAGCAGTACTTC.

The chain couples TRBV28 to TRBJ2-7, with a weak D call TRBD2 (6 bases). Looked up from germline, CDR1 is MDHEN and CDR2 is SYDVKM. This CDR3 has 16 residues. Trimming removed 7 bases at V and 0 bases at J, with 19 bases between. For the CDR3, the DNA is TGTGCCAGCAAAGTAGGAGGGGATCCTTACTCCTACGAGCAGTACTTC. Translation gives CASKVGGDPYSYEQYF.

This clonotype was counted only a few times. This rearrangement joins TRBV7-6 to TRBJ2-5, with TRBD2 matching over 10 bases. CDR1 and CDR2 from the germline V gene are SGHVS and FNYEAQ. J gave up 3 bases and V 0 bases, and 4 bases lay outside the gene matches. The CDR3 loop spans 16 amino acids. The CDR3 sequence is CASSLAGLAGEETQYF. DNA for the CDR3: TGTGCCAGCAGCTTAGCGGGTCTAGCGGGGGAAGAGACCCAGTACTTC.

This clonotype was seen a handful of times. J is TRBJ2-1 and V is TRBV7-9, with D tentatively TRBD1 (5 bases). The V end lost 3 bases, the J end lost 2 bases, and 11 bases lay between the germline ends. Per the germline V gene, CDR1 is SEHNR and CDR2 is FQNEAQ (reference sequence). CDR3 length: 15 amino acids. The CDR3 sequence: CASSLGRVTYNEQFF. CDR3 DNA sequence: TGTGCCAGCAGCTTGGGCAGGGTCACCTACAATGAGCAGTTCTTC.

This clonotype turned up a few times. The chain recombines TRBV27 with TRBJ1-2; 7 bases are a match to TRBD1. The ends lost 5 bases at V and 8 bases at J; junction bases unmatched: 8. Germline loops: CDR1 MNHEY, CDR2 SMNVEV (reference sequence). This CDR3 is built from 13 residues. The CDR3 is CASSTYRGGGYTF. As DNA, the CDR3 is TGTGCCAGCAGTACCTACAGGGGCGGGGGCTACACCTTC.

The rearrangement links TRBV20-1 to TRBJ2-1, with TRBD2 identical over 13 bases. Unmatched junction bases numbered 4, after V lost 3 bases and J lost 8 bases. The germline gives CDR1 DFQATT, CDR2 SNEGSKA (reference sequence). CDR3 length: 14 amino acids. CDR3 residues: CSARGGLAGYEQFF. The CDR3 DNA sequence: TGCAGTGCTAGGGGGGGACTAGCGGGGTATGAGCAGTTCTTC.

The gene calls are TRBV6-6 and TRBJ1-2; a possible D gene is TRBD1 (5 bases). V was cut by 0 bases and J by 8 bases, with 13 bases left in between. Germline CDR1 reads MNHNY; CDR2 reads SVGAGI (reference sequence). The CDR3 has 14 amino acids. In DNA form, the CDR3 reads TGTGCCAGCAGTTACTCCGGGGGGGGAATGGGCTACACCTTC. It specifies CASSYSGGGMGYTF.

The rearrangement joins TRBV7-6 to TRBJ2-3; 10 nucleotides line up with TRBD2. The CDR3 runs to 16 residues. Germline V gene lookup returns CDR1 SGHVS and CDR2 FNYEAQ. The junction had 4 bases not matched to a gene; V was cut back by 4 bases and J by 0 bases. The CDR3 DNA reads as TGTGCCAGCAGCTATTCTAGCGGGAGTAGCACAGATACGCAGTATTTT. This codes for CASSYSSGSSTDTQYF.